Listed here is a single T cell receptor (beta chain). Its antigen is not yet known. Base qualities are not at hand, and no much larger clone is one base apart. V is reduced by 1 base and J by 4 bases, leaving a spacing of 11 bases between them. The CDR3 contains 14 residues, cysteine and phenylalanine counted. The read is trimmed to its CDR3 DNA, 42 bases read in frame from base 1. Based on the germline V gene, the CDR1 and CDR2 sequences are SGHDN and FVKESK. TCRbeta CDR3 regions were amplified from genomic DNA using the immunoSEQ Assay, a bias-controlled multiplex PCR. Under the source paper's analysis protocol: The number of nucleated cells in each sample was estimated by amplification of reference gene primers within the assay. Sequence reads were collapsed and filtered to measure the absolute abundance of every unique TCRbeta CDR3 rearrangement. For each sample, productive Simpson clonality was calculated as the square root of Simpson's diversity index across productive rearrangements. Held by TCRdb, this immuneACCESS table contains in-frame sequences only and omits some clones. Under half of the omission traces to an unresolved V gene where checked; the cause of the rest is unknown. That table gives V, J and clone size, and the DNA gave D and trimming. In all, the sample holds approximately 300,000 clones, and roughly 85% of those were seen once. 5.5% to 7% of the sample lies in the top ten.

These data belong to a study of blood T cell repertoires in COVID-19 (TCRdb year 2020). For context, the study as a whole: Samples covering the acute and convalescent phases of COVID-19 were provided by collaborators in the United States, Italy and Spain. The sample metadata nearly always contained a de-identified subject ID, COVID-19 status, age in years and sex. The prospective study material was composed of cDNA or gDNA derived from T cells, B-cell-depleted T cells, or PBMCs. Deeply sampled blood TCRbeta repertoires from subjects exposed to, actively infected with, or recovered from COVID-19 were included in the dataset. Samples came from the ongoing ImmuneRACE study (first 160 participants) plus 1,254 subjects from 6 global collaborators. The repertoires were released in a freely available public database intended as a resource for research on the immune response to SARS-CoV-2. Where HLA class I and class II types were available, the types were taken from metadata supplied by the sample provider, not from assay-based typing. Results and caveats for the whole study, not just this receptor: Clinical and demographic metadata were provided uncurated, with the amount varying by source and participant.

Participants in the prospective study were enrolled through a virtual design, were aged 18 to 89 years, and lived in fewer than 30 United States geographic areas. In the prospective study, cohorts were assigned on the basis of participant-reported clinical history obtained from a screening survey and a study questionnaire. For ImmuneRACE Cohort 3, a participant was defined as recovered based on two consecutive negative NP/OP PCR tests, clearance by a healthcare professional, or resolution of symptoms. Mobile phlebotomists in the prospective study collected whole blood, serum and a nasopharyngeal or oropharyngeal swab from every participant. Over an approximately 2-month period, participants in the prospective study had the option of providing additional blood draws and questionnaires. Prospective study blood samples were shipped either frozen or at room temperature before DNA extraction.

The receptor was isolated from a woman younger than 45 who had recovered from COVID-19. Sequencing used PBMCs or T cells enriched from blood (not recorded which). The rearranged segments are TRBV14 and TRBJ2-7, with TRBD1 tentatively as D gene (5 bases match). The CDR3 reads as follows: CASSQGGRAYEQYF. The bases read TGTGCCAGCAGCCAAGGTGGCAGGGCGTACGAGCAGTACTTC.